The rows below give T cell receptor beta chains drawn from one sample of a study of response to subunit inactivated influenza vaccine. TCRdb redid the calling of the RT-PCR reads with MiXCR, one entry per CDR3 protein. The data show hundreds of thousands of distinct CDR3 sequences, with roughly 9.7% seen just once and about 12% held by the top ten. The sample was PBMCs from blood, taken roughly 45 days after vaccination. These receptors all come from a man in his forties or fifties who received an inactivated influenza vaccine. The CDR3 runs from the conserved cysteine through the conserved F or W.

V	length	J	CDR3
TRBV20-1	13	TRBJ1-5	CSAAYGWQQPQHF
TRBV24-1	15	TRBJ2-3	CATSYRGSNTDTQYF
TRBV5-1	17	TRBJ2-7	CASSLGPGQGSSYEQYF
TRBV12-3/TRBV12-4	13	TRBJ1-5	CASSSGQNQPQHF
TRBV7-2	17	TRBJ2-1	CASSPATLAGAWNEQFF
TRBV6-2/TRBV6-3	17	TRBJ1-5	CASSYSGPNYSNQPQHF
TRBV12-3/TRBV12-4	11	TRBJ2-3	CASSIGTGQYF
TRBV10-3	14	TRBJ1-3	CAIRPDRGENTIYF
TRBV4-3	15	TRBJ2-7	CASSQRREGNYEQYF
TRBV7-9	16	TRBJ2-1	CASSLRTSGRSNEQFF
TRBV5-1	14	TRBJ2-3	CASSIADYTDTQYF
TRBV28	14	TRBJ2-5	CASTLTSAQETQYF
TRBV7-8	13	TRBJ2-7	CASRDRLGYEQYF
TRBV12-3/TRBV12-4	13	TRBJ2-7	CASRGRERYEQYF
TRBV20-1	14	TRBJ2-7	CSARDLVGGYEQYF
TRBV12-3/TRBV12-4	13	TRBJ2-2	CASSFIGPGELFF
TRBV28	15	TRBJ2-7	CASSSQGQYPYEQYF
TRBV7-9	13	TRBJ1-5	CASSWQDNQPQHF
TRBV7-3	13	TRBJ2-1	CASSQTPMGEQFF
TRBV12-3/TRBV12-4	14	TRBJ1-1	CASSLEGGVFGAFF
TRBV5-1	12	TRBJ2-5	CASRGTSETQYF
TRBV28	17	TRBJ2-3	CASSLWTSGGEADTQYF
TRBV4-3	15	TRBJ2-5	CASSQDTGTGYPQYF
TRBV5-1	16	TRBJ1-2	CASSSARGTPNYGYTF
TRBV20-1	12	TRBJ2-1	CSYWTGVNEQFF
TRBV4-1	17	TRBJ1-2	CASSQVIVRDTAYGYTF
TRBV10-3	13	TRBJ2-1	CAISESNYNEQFF
TRBV6-2/TRBV6-3	15	TRBJ2-7	CASSLLAGEYYEQYF
TRBV10-3	17	TRBJ2-7	CAISEPPGARTTYEQYF
TRBV20-1	13	TRBJ1-2	CSAVTGTGKGYTF
TRBV7-2	14	TRBJ2-1	CASSFYGPNNEQFF
TRBV7-6	18	TRBJ2-1	CASSYSPIAGGPYNEQFF
TRBV7-6	16	TRBJ2-2	CASSLADPPSTGELFF
TRBV29-1	13	TRBJ1-1	CSVDEGMRTEAFF
TRBV18	14	TRBJ2-7	CASSQGTESYEQYF
TRBV11-2	17	TRBJ2-2	CASSHGRGKRNTGELFF
TRBV7-9	14	TRBJ1-1	CASSLASRDSEAFF
TRBV4-3	15	TRBJ2-7	CASSQDRYSSYEQYF
TRBV4-3	15	TRBJ2-3	CASSQGTSFTDTQYF
TRBV4-3	16	TRBJ2-7	CASSQVPSGGYYEQYF
TRBV18	14	TRBJ2-3	CASSSGQGHGGQYF
TRBV20-1	13	TRBJ2-7	CSARLGQLYEQYF
TRBV14	15	TRBJ2-7	CASSQHKDSTYEQYF
TRBV7-6	17	TRBJ2-1	CASSTEASGTFYNEQFF
TRBV6-1	14	TRBJ2-1	CASIRLAGGGEQFF
TRBV6-2/TRBV6-3	15	TRBJ1-4	CASKTNRGPYEKLFF
TRBV6-6	13	TRBJ2-5	CASMEGVRETQYF
TRBV10-3	16	TRBJ2-2	CAISELTVANTGELFF
TRBV12-3/TRBV12-4	14	TRBJ1-4	CASSLDGINEKLFF
TRBV7-8	12	TRBJ2-1	CASSDRINEQFF
TRBV20-1	15	TRBJ2-1	CSARATAGGYNEQFF
TRBV18	17	TRBJ2-1	CASSPPIEDSDHNEQFF
TRBV6-2/TRBV6-3	12	TRBJ2-1	CASTDTRYEQFF